The entry that follows covers one T cell receptor beta chain sequence. The data belong to a study of T cells expressing NK-cell markers. Germline values: CDR1 SGHKS, CDR2 YYEKEE (reference sequence). The CDR3 covers 14 residues. Each CDR3 protein gets one entry in TCRdb, which reprocessed the 5' RACE reads and gives no DNA. The listing contains roughly 150,000 distinct CDR3 sequences. Sequencing was carried out using blood T cells: a sorted CD56 or NKG2C T cell subset, CD4+ or CD8+ T cells, or bulk PBMC T cells (not recorded which). V usage is TRBV5-5 and J usage is TRBJ1-3; without DNA, the TCRdb call of TRBD1 cannot be checked. This sequence originates from a woman aged 18-70 years in good health. The CDR3 is CASSLTGYGNTIYF.